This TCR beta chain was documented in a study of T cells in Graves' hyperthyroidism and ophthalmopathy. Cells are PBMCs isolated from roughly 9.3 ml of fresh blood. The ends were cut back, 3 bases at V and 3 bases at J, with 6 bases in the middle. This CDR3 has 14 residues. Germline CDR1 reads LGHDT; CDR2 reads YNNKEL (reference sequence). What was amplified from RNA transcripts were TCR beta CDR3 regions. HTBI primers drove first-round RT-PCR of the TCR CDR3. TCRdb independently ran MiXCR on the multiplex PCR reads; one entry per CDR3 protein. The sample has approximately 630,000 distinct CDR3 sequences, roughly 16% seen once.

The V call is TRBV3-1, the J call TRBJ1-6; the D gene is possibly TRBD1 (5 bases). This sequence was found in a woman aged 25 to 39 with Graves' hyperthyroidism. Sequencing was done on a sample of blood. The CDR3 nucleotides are TGTGCCAGCAGCCAGGACAACTATAATTCACCCCTCCACTTT. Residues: CASSQDNYNSPLHF.